This entry concerns a single T cell receptor beta chain. This entry belongs to a study of T cells after posttransplantation cyclophosphamide. Sequencing was performed with immunoSEQ multiplex PCR; in TCRdb, only in-frame clones are kept and a portion is missing. The data hold some 61,000 clones, with just under 95% observed a single time. CDR1 is LNHDA, CDR2 SQIVND, per germline (reference sequence). This CDR3 spans 14 amino acids. V was clipped by 3 bases and J by 4 bases; unmatched bases: 3. The sample consisted of PBMCs. This clonotype was obtained from a woman between 25 and 40 years old in good health and a related stem cell transplant donor. V and J are TRBV19 and TRBJ1-5, with 7 bases lining up with TRBD1. The DNA of the CDR3 is TGTGCCAGTAGTATTAGACAGGGAAATCAGCCCCAGCATTTT. Protein sequence: CASSIRQGNQPQHF.